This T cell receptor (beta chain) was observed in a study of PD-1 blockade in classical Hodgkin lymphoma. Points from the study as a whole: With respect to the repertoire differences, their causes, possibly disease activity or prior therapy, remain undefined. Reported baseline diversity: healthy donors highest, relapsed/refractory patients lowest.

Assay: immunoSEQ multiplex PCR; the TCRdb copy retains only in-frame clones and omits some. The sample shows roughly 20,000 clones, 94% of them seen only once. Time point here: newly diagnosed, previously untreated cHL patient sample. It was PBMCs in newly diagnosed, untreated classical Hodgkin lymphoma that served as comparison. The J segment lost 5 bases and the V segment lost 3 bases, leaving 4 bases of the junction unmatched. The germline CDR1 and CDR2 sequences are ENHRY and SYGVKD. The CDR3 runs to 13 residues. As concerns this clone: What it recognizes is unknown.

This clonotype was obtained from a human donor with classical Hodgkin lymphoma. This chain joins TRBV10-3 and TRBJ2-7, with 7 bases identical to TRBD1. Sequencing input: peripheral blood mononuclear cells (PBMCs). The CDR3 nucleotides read TGTGCCATCAGTGACCGGCAGGGGGACGAGCAGTACTTC. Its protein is CAISDRQGDEQYF.